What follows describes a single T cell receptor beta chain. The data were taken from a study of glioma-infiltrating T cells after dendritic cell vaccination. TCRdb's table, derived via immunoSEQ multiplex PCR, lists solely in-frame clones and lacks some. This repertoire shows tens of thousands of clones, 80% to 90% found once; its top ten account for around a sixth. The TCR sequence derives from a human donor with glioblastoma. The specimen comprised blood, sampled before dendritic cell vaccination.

CDR3 loop: CASSSWTTSNEQFF. In DNA, the CDR3 is TGTGCCAGTAGTAGCTGGACTACCAGCAATGAGCAGTTCTTC. J is TRBJ2-1 and V is TRBV19; weak D call: TRBD2 (6 bases). This CDR3 is 14 amino acids long. Germline loops: CDR1 LNHDA, CDR2 SQIVND (reference sequence). V lost 4 bases and J 6 bases, leaving 13 bases between the germline ends.